The clone carrying this T cell receptor (beta chain) was counted only a few times. This record comes from a study of spatial heterogeneity in lung cancer. Study summary: The study consistently detected more beta-chain than alpha-chain sequences.

TCRdb reanalysed the 5' RACE reads using MiXCR and keeps one entry per CDR3 protein. Of 9,500 to 14,000 distinct CDR3 sequences listed, roughly 3.8% are singletons. The CDR3 contains 13 residues. Trimming took 3 bases from V and 7 from J, leaving 13 bases between them. Indicated time point: sample taken at primary tumor resection. Whole RNA came from tumor, nontumor lung or frozen PBMC and was sequenced without being sorted. This sequence joins TRBV12-3 or TRBV12-4 and TRBJ2-7; no reliable D call. The sequence was obtained from a male donor with early-stage non-small cell lung cancer. The sample was normal lung tissue next to the tumor, taken at surgery. The CDR3 nucleotides read TGTGCCAGCAGTTTCCAGGCGCTAGAAGAGCAGTACTTC. Its translation is CASSFQALEEQYF.